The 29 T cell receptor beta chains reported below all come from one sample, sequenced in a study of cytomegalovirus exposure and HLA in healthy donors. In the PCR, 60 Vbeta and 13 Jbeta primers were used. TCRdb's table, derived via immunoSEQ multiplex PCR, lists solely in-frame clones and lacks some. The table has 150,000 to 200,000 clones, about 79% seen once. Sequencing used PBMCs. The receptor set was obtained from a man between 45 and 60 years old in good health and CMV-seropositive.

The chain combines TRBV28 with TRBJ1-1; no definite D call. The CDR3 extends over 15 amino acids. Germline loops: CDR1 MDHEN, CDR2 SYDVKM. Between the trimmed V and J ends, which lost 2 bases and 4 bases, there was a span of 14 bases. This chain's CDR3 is CASSLLGGRATEAFF. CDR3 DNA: TGTGCCAGCAGTTTACTCGGAGGGCGAGCCACTGAAGCTTTCTTT.

CDR3 sequence reads: CSVGGRPTQETQYF. The CDR3 bases are TGCAGCGTTGGAGGCAGACCCACCCAAGAGACCCAGTACTTC. The rearrangement uses TRBV29-1 and TRBJ2-5; D is unclear. Trimming removed 4 bases at V and 1 base at J, with 13 bases between. This CDR3 has 14 residues. The germline gives CDR1 SQVTM, CDR2 ANQGSEA.

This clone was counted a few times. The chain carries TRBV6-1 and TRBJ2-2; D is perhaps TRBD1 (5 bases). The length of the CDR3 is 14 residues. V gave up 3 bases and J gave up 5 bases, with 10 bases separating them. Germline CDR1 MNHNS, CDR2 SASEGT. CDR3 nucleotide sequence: TGTGCCAGCAGTGACCAGGGTTGGACCGGGGAGCTGTTTTTT. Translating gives CASSDQGWTGELFF.

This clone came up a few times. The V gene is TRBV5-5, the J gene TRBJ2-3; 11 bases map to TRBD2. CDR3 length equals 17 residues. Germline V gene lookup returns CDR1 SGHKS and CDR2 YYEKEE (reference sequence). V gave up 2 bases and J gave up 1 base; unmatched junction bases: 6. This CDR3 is CASSFQLAGAGTDTQYF. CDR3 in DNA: TGTGCCAGCAGCTTTCAACTAGCGGGGGCGGGCACAGATACGCAGTATTTT.

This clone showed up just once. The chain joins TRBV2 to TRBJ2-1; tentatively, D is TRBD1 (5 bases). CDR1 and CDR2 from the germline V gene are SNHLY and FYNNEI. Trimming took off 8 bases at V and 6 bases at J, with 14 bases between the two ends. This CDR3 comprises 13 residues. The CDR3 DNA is TGTGCCAGCCAGACCGACAGAACCAATGAGCAGTTCTTC. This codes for CASQTDRTNEQFF.

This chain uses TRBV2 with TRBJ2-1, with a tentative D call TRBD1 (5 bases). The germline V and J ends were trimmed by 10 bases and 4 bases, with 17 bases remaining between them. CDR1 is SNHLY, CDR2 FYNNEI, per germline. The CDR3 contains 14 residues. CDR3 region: CANKDTDFYNEQFF. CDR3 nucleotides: TGTGCCAACAAGGACACCGATTTTTACAATGAGCAGTTCTTC. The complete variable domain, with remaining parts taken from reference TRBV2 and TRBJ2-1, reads EPEVTQTPSHQVTQMGQEVILRCVPISNHLYFYWYRQILGQKVEFLVSFYNNEISEKSEIFDDQFSVERPDGSNFTLKIRSTKLEDSAMYFCANKDTDFYNEQFFGPGTRLTVL.

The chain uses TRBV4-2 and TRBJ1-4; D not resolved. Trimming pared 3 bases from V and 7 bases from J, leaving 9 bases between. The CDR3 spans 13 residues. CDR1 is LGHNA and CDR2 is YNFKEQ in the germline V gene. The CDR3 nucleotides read TGTGCCAGCAGCCAGAGAGAGGGTGAAAAACTGTTTTTT. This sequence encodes CASSQREGEKLFF.

The CDR3 sequence is CASSQGQDYGYTF. The CDR3 nucleotides read TGTGCCAGCAGCCAGGGGCAGGACTATGGCTACACCTTC. The chain combines TRBV7-8 with TRBJ1-2; tentatively, D is TRBD1 (6 bases). This CDR3 has 13 amino acids. The V end was cut by 5 bases, the J end by 3 bases, with 10 bases between. Germline-derived CDR1 and CDR2 are SGHVS and FQNEAQ.

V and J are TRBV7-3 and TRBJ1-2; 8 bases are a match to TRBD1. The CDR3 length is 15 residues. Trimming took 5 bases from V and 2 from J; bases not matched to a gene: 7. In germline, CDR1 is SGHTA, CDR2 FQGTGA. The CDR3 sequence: CASSPRQGTNYGYTF. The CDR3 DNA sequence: TGTGCCAGCAGCCCCCGACAGGGGACCAACTATGGCTACACCTTC.

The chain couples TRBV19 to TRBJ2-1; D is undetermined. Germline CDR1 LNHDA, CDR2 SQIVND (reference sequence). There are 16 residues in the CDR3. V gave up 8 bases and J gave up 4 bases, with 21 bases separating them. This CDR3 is CASDPWSYHLYNEQFF. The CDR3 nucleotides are TGTGCCAGTGACCCGTGGAGCTATCACCTTTACAATGAGCAGTTCTTC.

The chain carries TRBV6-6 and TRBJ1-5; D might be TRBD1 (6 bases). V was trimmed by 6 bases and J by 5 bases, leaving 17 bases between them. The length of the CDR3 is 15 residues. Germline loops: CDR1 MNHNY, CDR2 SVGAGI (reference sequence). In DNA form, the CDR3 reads TGTGCCAGCAGCAACCCCAGGACAGTGGATCAGCCCCAGCATTTT. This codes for CASSNPRTVDQPQHF.

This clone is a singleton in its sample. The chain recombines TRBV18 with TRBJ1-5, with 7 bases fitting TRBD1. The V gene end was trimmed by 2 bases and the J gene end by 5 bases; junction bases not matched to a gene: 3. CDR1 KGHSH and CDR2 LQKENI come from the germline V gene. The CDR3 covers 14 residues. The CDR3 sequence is CASSPIGGDQPQHF. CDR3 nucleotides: TGTGCCAGCTCACCAATAGGGGGCGATCAGCCCCAGCATTTT.

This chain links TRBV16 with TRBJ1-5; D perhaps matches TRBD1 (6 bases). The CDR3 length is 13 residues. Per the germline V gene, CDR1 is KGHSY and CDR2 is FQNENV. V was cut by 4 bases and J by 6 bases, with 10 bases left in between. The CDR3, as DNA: TGTGCCAGCAGCCCCCCGACAGGTCAGCCCCAGCATTTT. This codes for CASSPPTGQPQHF.

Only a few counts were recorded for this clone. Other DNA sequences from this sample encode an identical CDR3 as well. CDR3 sequence: CASSGRVATNEKLFF. The CDR3 DNA reads TGTGCCAGCAGTGGGAGGGTTGCAACTAATGAAAAACTGTTTTTT. The chain combines TRBV2 with TRBJ1-4; no firm D call. V was clipped by 4 bases and J by 0 bases, with 9 bases between them. Germline values: CDR1 SNHLY, CDR2 FYNNEI. The CDR3 is 15 residues long.

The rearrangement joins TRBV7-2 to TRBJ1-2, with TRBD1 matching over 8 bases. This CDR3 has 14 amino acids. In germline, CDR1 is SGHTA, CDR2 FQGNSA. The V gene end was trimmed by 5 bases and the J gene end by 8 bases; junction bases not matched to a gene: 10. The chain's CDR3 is CASSRTGYSRGYTF. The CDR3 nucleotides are TGTGCCAGCAGCCGGACAGGGTACTCGCGAGGCTACACCTTC.

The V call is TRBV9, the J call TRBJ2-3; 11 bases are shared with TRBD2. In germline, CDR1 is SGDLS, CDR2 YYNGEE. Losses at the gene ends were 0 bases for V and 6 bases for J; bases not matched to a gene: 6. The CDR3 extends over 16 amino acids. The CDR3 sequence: CASSVATSGGFDTQYF. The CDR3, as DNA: TGTGCCAGCAGCGTAGCTACTAGCGGGGGTTTCGATACGCAGTATTTT.

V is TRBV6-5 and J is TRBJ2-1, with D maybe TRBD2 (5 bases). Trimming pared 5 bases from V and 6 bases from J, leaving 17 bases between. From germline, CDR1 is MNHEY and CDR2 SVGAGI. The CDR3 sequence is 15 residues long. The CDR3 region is CASSHLRRRANEQFF. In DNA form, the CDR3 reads TGTGCCAGCAGTCACCTAAGGCGGCGGGCCAATGAGCAGTTCTTC.

The CDR3 coding sequence is TGTGCCACCAGCAGGACACAGGGATTTCGATACAATGAGCAGTTCTTC. This translates into CATSRTQGFRYNEQFF. V usage is TRBV15 and J usage is TRBJ2-1; perhaps TRBD1 as D (6 bases). The germline V gene has CDR1 LNHNV and CDR2 YYDKDF (reference sequence). Deletions cut 3 bases from V and 4 bases from J, with 16 bases between. The CDR3 runs 16 residues.

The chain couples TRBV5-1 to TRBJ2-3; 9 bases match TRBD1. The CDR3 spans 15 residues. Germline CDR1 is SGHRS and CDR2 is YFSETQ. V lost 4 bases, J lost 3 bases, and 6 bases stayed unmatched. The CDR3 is CASSPDRGWTDTQYF. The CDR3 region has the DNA TGCGCCAGCAGCCCAGACAGGGGGTGGACAGATACGCAGTATTTT.

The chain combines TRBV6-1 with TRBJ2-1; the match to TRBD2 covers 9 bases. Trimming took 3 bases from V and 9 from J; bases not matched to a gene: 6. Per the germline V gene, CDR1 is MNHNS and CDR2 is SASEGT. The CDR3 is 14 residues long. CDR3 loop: CASSELAGLSEQFF. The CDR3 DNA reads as TGTGCCAGCAGTGAGCTAGCGGGGTTAAGTGAGCAGTTCTTC.

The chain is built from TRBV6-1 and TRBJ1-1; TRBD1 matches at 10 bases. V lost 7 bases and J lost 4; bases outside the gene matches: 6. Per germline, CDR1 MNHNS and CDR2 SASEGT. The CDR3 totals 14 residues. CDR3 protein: CASNRQGARTEAFF. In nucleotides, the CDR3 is TGTGCCAGCAATCGACAGGGGGCTCGCACTGAAGCTTTCTTT.

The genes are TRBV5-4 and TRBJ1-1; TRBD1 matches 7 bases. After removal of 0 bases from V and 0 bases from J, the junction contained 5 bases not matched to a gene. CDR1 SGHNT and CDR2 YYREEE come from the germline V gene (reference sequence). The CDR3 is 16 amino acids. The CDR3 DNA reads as TGTGCCAGCAGCTTGGAGGGGGCAGGGGTGAACACTGAAGCTTTCTTT. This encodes CASSLEGAGVNTEAFF.

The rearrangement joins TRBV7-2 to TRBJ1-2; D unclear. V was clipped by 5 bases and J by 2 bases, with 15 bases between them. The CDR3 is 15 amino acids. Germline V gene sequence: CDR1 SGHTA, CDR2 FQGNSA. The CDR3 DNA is TGTGCCAGCAGCCTAGGCCCCAGTTTAAACTATGGCTACACCTTC. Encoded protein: CASSLGPSLNYGYTF.

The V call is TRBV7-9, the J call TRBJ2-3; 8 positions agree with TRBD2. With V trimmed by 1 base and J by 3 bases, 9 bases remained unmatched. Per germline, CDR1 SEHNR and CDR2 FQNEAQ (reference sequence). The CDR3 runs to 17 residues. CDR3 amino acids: CASSLGTHGGATDTQYF. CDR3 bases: TGTGCCAGCAGCTTAGGAACACACGGGGGGGCTACAGATACGCAGTATTTT.

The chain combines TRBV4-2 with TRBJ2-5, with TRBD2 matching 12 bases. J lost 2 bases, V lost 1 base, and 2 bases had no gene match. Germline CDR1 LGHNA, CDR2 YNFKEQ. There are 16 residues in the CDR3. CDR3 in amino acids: CASSQGLAGGQETQYF. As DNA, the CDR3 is TGTGCCAGCAGCCAAGGGCTAGCGGGGGGGCAAGAGACCCAGTACTTC.

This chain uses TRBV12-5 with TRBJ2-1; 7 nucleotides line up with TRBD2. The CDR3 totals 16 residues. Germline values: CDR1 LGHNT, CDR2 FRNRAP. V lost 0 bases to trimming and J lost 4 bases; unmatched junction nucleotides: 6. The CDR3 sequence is CASGLVLGGGYNEQFF. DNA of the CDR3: TGTGCTAGTGGTTTGGTACTTGGGGGGGGATACAATGAGCAGTTCTTC.

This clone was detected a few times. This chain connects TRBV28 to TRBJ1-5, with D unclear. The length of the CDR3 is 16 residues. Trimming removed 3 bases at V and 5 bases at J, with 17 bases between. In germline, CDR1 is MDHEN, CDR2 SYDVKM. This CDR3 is CASSFTLGSEDQPQHF. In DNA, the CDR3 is TGTGCCAGCAGTTTTACTTTAGGGAGTGAGGATCAGCCCCAGCATTTT.

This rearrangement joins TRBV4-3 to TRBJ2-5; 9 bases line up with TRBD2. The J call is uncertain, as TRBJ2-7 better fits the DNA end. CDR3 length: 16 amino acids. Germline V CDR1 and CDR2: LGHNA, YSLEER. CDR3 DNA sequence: TGCGCCAGCAGCCAAGTATCTGGGACTAGCTTCCACGAGCAGTACTTC. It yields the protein CASSQVSGTSFHEQYF.

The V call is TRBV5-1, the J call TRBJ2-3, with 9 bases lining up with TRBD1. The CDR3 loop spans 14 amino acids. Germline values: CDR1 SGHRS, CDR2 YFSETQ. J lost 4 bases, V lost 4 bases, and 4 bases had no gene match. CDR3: CASSPGQGSDTQYF. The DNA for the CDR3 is TGCGCCAGCAGCCCAGGACAGGGGTCAGATACGCAGTATTTT.